These 32 T cell receptor beta chains were sequenced from one sample in a study of T cell repertoires in cytomegalovirus infection (dated 2019 in TCRdb). Data came from an Illumina HiSeq 1500. In-frame beta chains were kept once TCRdb had trimmed the public reads at Q25 with fastp and called clones with MiXCR. Merged by CDR3 protein, the rows form single entries marked with the most common genes and DNA. The sample table shows under 150,000 distinct CDR3 sequences, and 20% to 30% are seen once. The biggest ten clones account for 30% to 40% of the sample. Their target antigens are unknown. The sample taken for sequencing was PBMCs, sequenced either directly or after in vitro stimulation (not recorded which). The receptors originated from a human donor in good health (CMV status not recorded). Some clones in this sample may be carry-over from other donors' samples.

The gene calls are TRBV19 and TRBJ2-1, with 14 bases aligning to TRBD2. Losses at the gene ends were 3 bases for V and 9 bases for J; bases not matched to a gene: 7. The germline CDR1 and CDR2 sequences are LNHDA and SQIVND (reference sequence). The CDR3 has 16 amino acids. CDR3 coding DNA: TGTGCCAGTAGTATGACCGGGACTAGCGGGAGAGGTGAGCAGTTCTTC. Residues: CASSMTGTSGRGEQFF. Full variable domain (rest looked up from reference TRBV19 and TRBJ2-1): DGGITQSPKYLFRKEGQNVTLSCEQNLNHDAMYWYRQDPGQGLRLIYYSQIVNDFQKGDIAEGYSVSREKKESFPLTVTSAQKNPTAFYLCASSMTGTSGRGEQFFGPGTRLTVL.

This clonotype was found many times. This chain joins TRBV10-3 and TRBJ2-1; the match to TRBD2 covers 9 bases. Unmatched junction bases numbered 13, after V lost 2 bases and J lost 8 bases. Germline V gene sequence: CDR1 ENHRY, CDR2 SYGVKD. The CDR3 consists of 17 residues. The CDR3 reads CAISEGRLAEKGHEQFF. The CDR3 coding sequence is TGTGCCATCAGTGAGGGGAGACTAGCGGAAAAAGGGCATGAGCAGTTCTTC.

This clonotype appeared a few times. This chain links TRBV6-1 with TRBJ2-5, with 11 bases identical to TRBD2. V dropped 7 bases and J dropped 3; count of bases not matched to a gene: 7. CDR1 is MNHNS, CDR2 SASEGT, per germline. The CDR3 consists of 15 residues. DNA for the CDR3: TGTGCCAGCAAACACTCACTAGCGGGAGAAGAGACCCAGTACTTC. Translated: CASKHSLAGEETQYF.

The chain uses TRBV7-2 and TRBJ2-3; D may be TRBD2 (6 bases). CDR1 is SGHTA, CDR2 FQGNSA, per germline. Trimming pared 5 bases from V and 3 bases from J, leaving 15 bases between. The CDR3 consists of 15 residues. CDR3 in amino acids: CASSTSGLVTDTQYF. DNA of the CDR3: TGTGCCAGCAGCACAAGCGGGCTGGTAACAGATACGCAGTATTTT.

This clonotype was seen only a few times. The chain links TRBV12-5 to TRBJ2-7; 11 bases are a match to TRBD2. The CDR3 is made up of 13 amino acids. CDR1 and CDR2 from the germline V gene are LGHNT and FRNRAP. Trimming cost V 6 bases and J 4 bases; bases outside gene matches: 2. The CDR3 nucleotides read TGTGCTAGTGGGACTAGCGGGACTTACGAGCAGTACTTC. It is translated as CASGTSGTYEQYF. Supplemented by reference TRBV12-5 and TRBJ2-7, the full variable domain reads DARVTQTPRHKVTEMGQEVTMRCQPILGHNTVFWYRQTMMQGLELLAYFRNRAPLDDSGMPKDRFSAEMPDATLATLKIQPSEPRDSAVYFCASGTSGTYEQYFGPGTRLTVT.

This clonotype was recorded a few times. The rearrangement links TRBV5-1 to TRBJ1-1, with D possibly matching TRBD1 (5 bases). V was clipped by 4 bases and J by 11 bases, with 18 bases between them. The germline gives CDR1 SGHRS, CDR2 YFSETQ. CDR3 length: 13 residues. The CDR3 DNA sequence: TGCGCCAGCAGCCTAAACATAGACAGTGCGGCTTTCTTT. It codes for CASSLNIDSAAFF.

The chain joins TRBV5-1 to TRBJ2-3, with no clear D. Germline-derived CDR1 and CDR2 are SGHRS and YFSETQ. V was pared by 6 bases and J by 2 bases, with 13 bases between. The CDR3 length is 14 residues. CDR3: CASTPTVTTDTQYF. CDR3 nucleotide sequence: TGCGCCAGCACCCCAACGGTGACCACAGATACGCAGTATTTT.

This clonotype was observed a few times. This chain joins TRBV6-2 or TRBV6-3 and TRBJ2-6; 10 bases match TRBD1. Per the germline V gene, CDR1 is MNHEY and CDR2 is SVGEGT. The CDR3 runs 16 residues. The junction had 3 bases not matched to a gene; V was cut back by 5 bases and J by 2 bases. As DNA, the CDR3 is TGTGCCAGCAGTCCCGGGACAGGGGCTGGGGCCAACGTCCTGACTTTC. Translated: CASSPGTGAGANVLTF.

The CDR3, as DNA: TGCAGCGTTGATGCAGGGGAGGGTGGCTATGGCTACACCTTC. Translation: CSVDAGEGGYGYTF. This chain links TRBV29-1 with TRBJ1-2; tentatively, D is TRBD1 (6 bases). The CDR3 length is 14 residues. The ends were cut back, 3 bases at V and 4 bases at J, with 15 bases in the middle. The germline CDR1 and CDR2 sequences are SQVTM and ANQGSEA. The full variable domain, rest sourced from reference TRBV29-1 and TRBJ1-2, is SAVISQKPSRDICQRGTSLTIQCQVDSQVTMMFWYRQQPGQSLTLIATANQGSEATYESGFVIDKFPISRPNLTFSTLTVSNMSPEDSSIYLCSVDAGEGGYGYTFGSGTRLTVV.

This clonotype was seen repeatedly, ten times or more. The chain joins TRBV6-1 to TRBJ2-6, with D possibly being TRBD1 or TRBD2 (6 bases each). Trimming shortened V by 6 bases and J by 2 bases, and 20 bases separated the two germline ends. The CDR3 consists of 18 residues. Germline V gene data show CDR1 as MNHNS and CDR2 as SASEGT. The CDR3 region has the DNA TGTGCCAGCAGCCCCCGTGGGGGGCGCCCAACTGGGGCCAACGTCCTGACTTTC. It is translated as CASSPRGGRPTGANVLTF.

A few counts support this clonotype. The V gene is TRBV20-1, the J gene TRBJ2-5; 7 positions agree with TRBD1. CDR1 is DFQATT, CDR2 SNEGSKA, per germline (reference sequence). Germline trimming cut 0 bases from V and 2 bases from J; bases unmatched to any gene: 3. This CDR3 is 14 amino acids long. The CDR3 protein is CSARDGTDQETQYF. Written as DNA, the CDR3 is TGCAGTGCTAGAGATGGGACAGATCAAGAGACCCAGTACTTC.

The gene calls are TRBV7-9 and TRBJ1-1; 10 bases line up with TRBD1. After removal of 5 bases from V and 6 bases from J, the junction contained 6 bases not matched to a gene. Germline-derived CDR1 and CDR2 are SEHNR and FQNEAQ (reference sequence). There are 14 residues in the CDR3. CDR3 bases: TGTGCCAGCAGCCCAGGGACAGGGGCTTCTGAAGCTTTCTTT. Translated: CASSPGTGASEAFF.

The rearrangement joins TRBV7-2 to TRBJ2-4; D is uncertain. The length of the CDR3 is 13 residues. Per the germline V gene, CDR1 is SGHTA and CDR2 is FQGNSA. Trimming pared 5 bases from V and 12 bases from J, leaving 17 bases between. The CDR3 coding sequence is TGTGCCAGCAGCCGCCCCCCGAGCGACGCTCAGTACTTC. Translated, it gives CASSRPPSDAQYF. Full variable domain (remainder filled in from reference TRBV7-2 and TRBJ2-4): GAGVSQSPSNKVTEKGKDVELRCDPISGHTALYWYRQSLGQGLEFLIYFQGNSAPDKSGLPSDRFSAERTGGSVSTLTIQRTQQEDSAVYLCASSRPPSDAQYFGAGTRLSVL.

In this sample, this clonotype turned up a few times. The chain is built from TRBV5-6 and TRBJ1-1, with a possible D match to TRBD1 (6 bases). Per the germline V gene, CDR1 is SGHDT and CDR2 is YYEEEE. The CDR3 sequence is 15 residues long. V shed 1 base and J shed 6 bases, with 16 bases lying between them. DNA for the CDR3: TGTGCCAGCAGCTTGCTGAACAGGGAAGTATCTGAAGCTTTCTTT. Residues: CASSLLNREVSEAFF.

V gene TRBV24-1 combines with J gene TRBJ2-5; the match to TRBD1 covers 7 bases. The CDR3 spans 16 residues. V lost 4 bases, J lost 5 bases, and 12 bases stayed unmatched. Germline assignment: CDR1 KGHDR and CDR2 SFDVKD. The DNA for the CDR3 is TGTGCCACCAGTGACTCCCCGAAGGGGGCCTGGGAGACCCAGTACTTC. It encodes CATSDSPKGAWETQYF.

This clonotype has at least ten counts. Here the CDR3 DNA reads TGTGCCAGTAGTATTCCGGGACTAGTCTACGAGCAGTACTTC. Amino acids: CASSIPGLVYEQYF. The chain has TRBV19 and TRBJ2-7; 8 bases align to TRBD2. The CDR3 runs to 14 residues. V shed 3 bases and J 3 bases; nucleotides not matched to a gene: 4. Germline V CDR1 and CDR2: LNHDA, SQIVND (reference sequence).

The chain employs TRBV10-3 and TRBJ2-7; 12 bases line up with TRBD2. CDR3 length: 16 amino acids. After removal of 6 bases from V and 4 bases from J, the junction contained 10 bases not matched to a gene. From germline, CDR1 is ENHRY and CDR2 SYGVKD. This chain's CDR3 is CAISDPSGRAGYEQYF. The CDR3 nucleotides are TGTGCCATCAGCGATCCTAGCGGGAGGGCTGGGTACGAGCAGTACTTC.

The chain links TRBV10-3 to TRBJ2-2; possibly TRBD1 for D (5 bases). The V and J ends lost 10 bases and 7 bases respectively, with 13 bases between them. The CDR3 is 12 residues long. Germline V gene data show CDR1 as ENHRY and CDR2 as SYGVKD. CDR3 sequence (DNA): TGTGCCAGCACAGGATCCGACGGGGAGCTGTTTTTT. As protein: CASTGSDGELFF.

This clonotype was seen a handful of times. The rearrangement joins TRBV5-1 to TRBJ1-1, with a possible D match to TRBD1 (5 bases). This CDR3 contains 12 residues. The V end lost 4 bases, the J end lost 5 bases, and 9 bases lay between the germline ends. The germline V gene encodes CDR1 SGHRS and CDR2 YFSETQ. CDR3 residues: CASSTGGTEAFF. In DNA form, the CDR3 reads TGCGCCAGCAGCACCGGGGGGACTGAAGCTTTCTTT.

The chain couples TRBV25-1 to TRBJ2-2; no firm D call. In germline, CDR1 is MGHDK, CDR2 SYGVNS. The CDR3 runs to 15 residues. V was pared by 1 base and J by 0 bases, with 6 bases between. CDR3 nucleotides: TGTGCCAGCAGTGAATTCAACACGAACACCGGGGAGCTGTTTTTT. This sequence encodes CASSEFNTNTGELFF.

The chain links TRBV28 to TRBJ1-2; unclear D gene. This CDR3 is 13 amino acids long. V was cut by 5 bases and J by 5 bases, with 12 bases left in between. The V gene's germline CDR1 is MDHEN and CDR2 SYDVKM. The chain's CDR3 is CASSDDRSYGYTF. DNA for the CDR3: TGTGCCAGCAGTGACGACCGTAGTTATGGCTACACCTTC.

This clonotype was picked up a small number of times. This chain links TRBV19 with TRBJ2-3; D may be TRBD1 or TRBD2 (6 bases each). Trimming removed 6 bases from V and 7 bases from J, with 26 bases in between. The CDR3 is made up of 17 amino acids. Germline CDR1 LNHDA, CDR2 SQIVND (reference sequence). CDR3 DNA: TGTGCCAGTAGCCAACCTCCGGGGGCGGGGCCCCCATATACGCAGTATTTT. As protein: CASSQPPGAGPPYTQYF.

The chain has TRBV11-2 and TRBJ1-3; maybe TRBD1 (6 bases). The CDR3 is 14 residues long. Germline V lookup: CDR1 SGHAT, CDR2 FQNNGV. The V end was cut by 6 bases, the J end by 2 bases, with 11 bases between. The DNA for the CDR3 is TGTGCCAGCAGTGGGGGCTCGACTGGAAACACCATATATTTT. Protein sequence: CASSGGSTGNTIYF.

This clonotype was counted ten times or more. The chain couples TRBV7-2 to TRBJ2-1; 12 bases are a match to TRBD2. Per germline, CDR1 SGHTA and CDR2 FQGNSA. This CDR3 contains 16 residues. Germline trimming cut 2 bases from V and 7 bases from J; bases unmatched to any gene: 6. CDR3 sequence: CASSLKLAGGANEQFF. The CDR3 DNA sequence: TGTGCCAGCAGCTTAAAACTAGCGGGAGGTGCGAATGAGCAGTTCTTC.

This clonotype was recorded a few times. The chain has TRBV20-1 and TRBJ2-3; 11 nucleotides agree with TRBD2. The CDR3 totals 14 residues. Germline V gene sequence: CDR1 DFQATT, CDR2 SNEGSKA (reference sequence). The trim removed 6 bases at V and 5 bases at J, leaving 7 bases unmatched. In nucleotides, the CDR3 is TGCAGTGCGAGTAGCGGGAGGGCCGAAGATACGCAGTATTTT. Residues: CSASSGRAEDTQYF.

The chain carries TRBV6-2 or TRBV6-3 and TRBJ2-7, with 9 bases that match TRBD1. The CDR3 spans 12 residues. V shed 8 bases, J shed 2 bases, and the junction held 1 base outside the gene matches. The germline V gene has CDR1 MNHEY and CDR2 SVGEGT. In nucleotides, the CDR3 is TGTGCCAGCCGGGACAGGGCCTACGAGCAGTACGTC. This gives the protein CASRDRAYEQYV.

CDR3 sequence: CASSWDRTGAHVKHGYTF. CDR3 sequence (DNA): TGTGCCAGCAGTTGGGATCGGACAGGGGCACATGTCAAGCATGGCTACACCTTC. The chain employs TRBV6-5 and TRBJ1-2, with 9 bases identical to TRBD1. Germline-derived CDR1 and CDR2 are MNHEY and SVGAGI. V gave up 4 bases and J gave up 6 bases; unmatched junction bases: 18. CDR3 length: 18 amino acids.

This clonotype was observed at least ten times. V and J are TRBV7-2 and TRBJ2-3; 8 nucleotides match TRBD2. Germline CDR1 SGHTA, CDR2 FQGNSA. The CDR3 contains 19 residues. V was clipped by 5 bases and J by 0 bases; unmatched bases: 16. CDR3 amino acids: CASSPRRTSLASSTDTQYF. DNA of the CDR3: TGTGCCAGCAGCCCTAGACGGACTAGCCTAGCTTCAAGCACAGATACGCAGTATTTT.

Only a few counts were recorded for this clonotype. The chain carries TRBV3-1 and TRBJ2-7, with D unresolved. CDR1 and CDR2 (germline): LGHDT, YNNKEL (reference sequence). V lost 3 bases and J lost 6, with 15 bases in between. CDR3 length equals 14 residues. CDR3 coding DNA: TGTGCCAGCAGCCATAGAGCGTACCCTGGCGAGCAGTACGTC. As protein: CASSHRAYPGEQYV.

This clonotype was seen a few times. In nucleotides, the CDR3 is TGTGCCAGCACCACGACTAGCGGGAGAGGCCGGGAGACCCAGTACTTC. Its protein product is CASTTTSGRGRETQYF. The chain carries TRBV6-2 or TRBV6-3 and TRBJ2-5, with TRBD2 identical over 12 bases. Germline V CDR1 and CDR2: MNHEY, SVGEGT. The ends lost 7 bases at V and 5 bases at J; junction bases unmatched: 11. The CDR3 is 16 amino acids.

This clonotype was detected a few times. V gene TRBV4-1 combines with J gene TRBJ1-6; D is unresolved. Trimming stripped 0 bases from V and 9 bases from J, with 6 bases between. This CDR3 comprises 13 residues. Germline CDR1 is MGHRA and CDR2 is YSYEKL. The CDR3 bases are TGCGCCAGCAGCCAAGAGCAGTCTTCACCCCTCCACTTT. It encodes CASSQEQSSPLHF.

The gene calls are TRBV12-3 or TRBV12-4 and TRBJ2-3; D is possibly TRBD1 (7 bases). The CDR3 consists of 13 residues. Here the CDR3 reads CASGLAEGATQYF. The DNA for the CDR3 is TGTGCGAGCGGGCTAGCCGAGGGGGCTACGCAGTATTTT.